The present T cell receptor (beta chain) was sequenced within a study of blood T cell repertoires in COVID-19. Background on the study: T cells, B-cell-depleted T cells, or PBMCs supplied cDNA or gDNA.

CDR3 length equals 13 residues. Germline assignment: CDR1 SGHTS and CDR2 YDEGEE. V shed 3 bases and J shed 4 bases, with 8 bases lying between them. Seattle's enrolled individuals joined amid active infection and were then monitored longitudinally. Libraries were prepared by immunoSEQ multiplex PCR; TCRdb keeps only in-frame clonotypes and omits some of them. The data contain fewer than 350,000 clones, roughly nine tenths of them singletons. The sequenced sample consisted of peripheral blood. The sequence came from a woman in her twenties or thirties with COVID-19, enrolled during active disease. V gene TRBV5-8 combines with J gene TRBJ1-5; TRBD1 is a possible D gene (6 bases). Here the CDR3 DNA reads TGTGCCAGCAGCTACGACAGGAATCAGCCCCAGCATTTT. It codes for CASSYDRNQPQHF.